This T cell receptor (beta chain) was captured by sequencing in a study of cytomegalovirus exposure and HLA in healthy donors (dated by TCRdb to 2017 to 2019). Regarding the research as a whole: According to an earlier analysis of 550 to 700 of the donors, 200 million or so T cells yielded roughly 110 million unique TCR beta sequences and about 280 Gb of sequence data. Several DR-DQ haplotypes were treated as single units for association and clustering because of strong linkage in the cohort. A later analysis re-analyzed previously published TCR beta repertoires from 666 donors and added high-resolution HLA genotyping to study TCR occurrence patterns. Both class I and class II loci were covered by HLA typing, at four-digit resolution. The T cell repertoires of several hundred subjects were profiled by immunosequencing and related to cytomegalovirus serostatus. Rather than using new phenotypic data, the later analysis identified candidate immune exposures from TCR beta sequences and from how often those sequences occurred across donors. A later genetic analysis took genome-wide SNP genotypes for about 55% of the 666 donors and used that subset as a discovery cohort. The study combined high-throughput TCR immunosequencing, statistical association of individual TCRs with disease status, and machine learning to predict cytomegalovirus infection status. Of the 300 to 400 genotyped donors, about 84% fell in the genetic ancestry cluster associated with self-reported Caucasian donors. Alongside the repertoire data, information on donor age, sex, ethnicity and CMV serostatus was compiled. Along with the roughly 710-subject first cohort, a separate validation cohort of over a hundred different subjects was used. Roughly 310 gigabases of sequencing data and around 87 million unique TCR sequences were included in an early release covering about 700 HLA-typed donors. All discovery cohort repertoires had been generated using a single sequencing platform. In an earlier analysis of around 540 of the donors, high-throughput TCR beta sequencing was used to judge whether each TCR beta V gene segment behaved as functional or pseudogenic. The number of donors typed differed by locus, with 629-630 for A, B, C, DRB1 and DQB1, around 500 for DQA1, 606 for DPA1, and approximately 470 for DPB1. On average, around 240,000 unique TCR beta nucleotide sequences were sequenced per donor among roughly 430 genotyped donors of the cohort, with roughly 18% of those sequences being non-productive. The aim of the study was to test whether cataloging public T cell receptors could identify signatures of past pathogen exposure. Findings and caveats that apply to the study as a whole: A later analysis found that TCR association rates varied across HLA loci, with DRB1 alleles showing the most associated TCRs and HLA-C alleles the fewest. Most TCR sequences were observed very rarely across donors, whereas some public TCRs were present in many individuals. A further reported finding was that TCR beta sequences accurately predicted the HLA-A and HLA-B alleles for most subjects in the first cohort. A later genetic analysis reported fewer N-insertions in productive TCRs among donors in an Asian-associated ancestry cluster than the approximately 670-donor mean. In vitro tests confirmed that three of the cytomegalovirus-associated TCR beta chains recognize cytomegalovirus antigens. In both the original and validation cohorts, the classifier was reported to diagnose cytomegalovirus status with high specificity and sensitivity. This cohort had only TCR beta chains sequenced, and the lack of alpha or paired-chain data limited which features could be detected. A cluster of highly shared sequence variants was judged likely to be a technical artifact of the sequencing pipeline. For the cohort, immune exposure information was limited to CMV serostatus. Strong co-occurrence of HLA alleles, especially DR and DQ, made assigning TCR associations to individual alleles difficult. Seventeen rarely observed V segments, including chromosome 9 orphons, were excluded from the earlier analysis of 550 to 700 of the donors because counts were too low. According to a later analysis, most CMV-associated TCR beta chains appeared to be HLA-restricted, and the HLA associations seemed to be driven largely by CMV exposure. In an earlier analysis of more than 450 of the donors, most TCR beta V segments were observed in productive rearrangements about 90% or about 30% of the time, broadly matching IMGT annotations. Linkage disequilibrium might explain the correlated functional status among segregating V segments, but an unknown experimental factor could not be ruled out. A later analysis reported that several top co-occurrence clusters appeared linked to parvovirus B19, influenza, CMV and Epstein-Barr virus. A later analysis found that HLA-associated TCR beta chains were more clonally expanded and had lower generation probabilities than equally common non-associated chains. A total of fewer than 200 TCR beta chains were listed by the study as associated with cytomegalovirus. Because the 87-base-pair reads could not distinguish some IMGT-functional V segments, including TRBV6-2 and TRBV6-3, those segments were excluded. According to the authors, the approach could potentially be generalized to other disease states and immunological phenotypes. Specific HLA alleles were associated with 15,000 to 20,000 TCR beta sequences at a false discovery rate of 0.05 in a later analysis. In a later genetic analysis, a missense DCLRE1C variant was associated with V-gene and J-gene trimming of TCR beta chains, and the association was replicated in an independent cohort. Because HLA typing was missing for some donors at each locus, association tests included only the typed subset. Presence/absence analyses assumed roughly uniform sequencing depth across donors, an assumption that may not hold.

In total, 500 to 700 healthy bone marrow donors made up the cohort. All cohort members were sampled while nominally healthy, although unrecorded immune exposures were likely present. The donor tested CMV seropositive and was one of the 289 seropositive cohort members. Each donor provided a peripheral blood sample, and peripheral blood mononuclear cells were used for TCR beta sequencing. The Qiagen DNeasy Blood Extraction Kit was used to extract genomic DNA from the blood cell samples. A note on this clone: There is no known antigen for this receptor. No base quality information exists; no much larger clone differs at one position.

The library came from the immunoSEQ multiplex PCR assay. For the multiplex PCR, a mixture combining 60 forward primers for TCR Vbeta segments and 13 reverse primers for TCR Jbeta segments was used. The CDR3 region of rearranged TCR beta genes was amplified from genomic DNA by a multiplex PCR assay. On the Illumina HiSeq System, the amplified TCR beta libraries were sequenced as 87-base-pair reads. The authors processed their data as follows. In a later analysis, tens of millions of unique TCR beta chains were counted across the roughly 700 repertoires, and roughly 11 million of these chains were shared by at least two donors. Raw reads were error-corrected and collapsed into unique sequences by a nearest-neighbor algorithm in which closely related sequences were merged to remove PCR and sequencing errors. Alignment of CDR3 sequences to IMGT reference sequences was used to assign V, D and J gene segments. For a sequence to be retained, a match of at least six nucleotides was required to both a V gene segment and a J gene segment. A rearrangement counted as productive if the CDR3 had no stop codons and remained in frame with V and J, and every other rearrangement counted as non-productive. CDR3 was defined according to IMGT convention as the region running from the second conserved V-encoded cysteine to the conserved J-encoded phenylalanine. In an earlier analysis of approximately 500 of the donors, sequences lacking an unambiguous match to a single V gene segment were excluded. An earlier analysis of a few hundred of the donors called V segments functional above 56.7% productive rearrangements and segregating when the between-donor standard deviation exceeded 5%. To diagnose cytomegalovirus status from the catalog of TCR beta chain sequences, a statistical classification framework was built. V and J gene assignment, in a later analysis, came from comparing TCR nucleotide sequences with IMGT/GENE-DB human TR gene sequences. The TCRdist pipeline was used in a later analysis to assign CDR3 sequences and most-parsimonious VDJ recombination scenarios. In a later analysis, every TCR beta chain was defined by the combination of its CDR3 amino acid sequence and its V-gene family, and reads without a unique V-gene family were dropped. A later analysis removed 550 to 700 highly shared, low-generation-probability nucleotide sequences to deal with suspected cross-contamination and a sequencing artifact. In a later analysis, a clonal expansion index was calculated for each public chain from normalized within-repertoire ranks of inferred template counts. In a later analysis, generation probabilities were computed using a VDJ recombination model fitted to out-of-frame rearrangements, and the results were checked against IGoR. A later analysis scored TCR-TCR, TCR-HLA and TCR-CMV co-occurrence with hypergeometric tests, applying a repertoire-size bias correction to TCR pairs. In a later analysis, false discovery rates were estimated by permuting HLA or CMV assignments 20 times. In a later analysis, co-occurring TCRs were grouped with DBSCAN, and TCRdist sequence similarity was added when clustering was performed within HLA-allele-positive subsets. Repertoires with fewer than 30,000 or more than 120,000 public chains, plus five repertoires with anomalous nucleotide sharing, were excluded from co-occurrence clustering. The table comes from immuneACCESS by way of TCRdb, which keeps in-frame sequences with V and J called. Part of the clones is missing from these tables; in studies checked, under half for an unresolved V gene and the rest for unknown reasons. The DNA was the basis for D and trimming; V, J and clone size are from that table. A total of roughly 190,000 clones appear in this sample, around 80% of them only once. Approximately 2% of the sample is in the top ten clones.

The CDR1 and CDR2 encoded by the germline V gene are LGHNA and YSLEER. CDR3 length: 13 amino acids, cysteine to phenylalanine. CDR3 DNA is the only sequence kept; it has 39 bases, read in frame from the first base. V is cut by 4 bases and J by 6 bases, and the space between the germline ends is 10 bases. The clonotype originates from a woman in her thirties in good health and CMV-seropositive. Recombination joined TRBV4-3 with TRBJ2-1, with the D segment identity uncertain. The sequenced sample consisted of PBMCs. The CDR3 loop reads CASSRTLSNEQFF. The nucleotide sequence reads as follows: TGCGCCAGCAGCCGCACCTTGAGCAATGAGCAGTTCTTC.